These 15 T cell receptor beta chains originate from one sample sequenced in a study of shared clonotypes between healthy human individuals. Method: immunoSEQ multiplex PCR; TCRdb's copy keeps in-frame clones and lacks some. The sample has about 670,000 clones, approximately 75% seen once. Sequenced input: memory CD4+ T cells sorted from blood. Subset described: CD45RA-negative fraction. The receptors derive from a woman between 25 and 40 years old in good health.

The rearrangement uses TRBV27 and TRBJ1-2; 9 bases agree with TRBD1. The CDR3 sequence is 16 residues long. In germline, CDR1 is MNHEY, CDR2 SMNVEV (reference sequence). The V segment lost 5 bases and the J segment 7 bases; nucleotides outside the gene matches: 14. DNA for the CDR3: TGTGCCAGCAGTCTACAACCCAGACAGGGGGGATCTGGCTACACCTTC. Protein sequence: CASSLQPRQGGSGYTF.

This clone has only one observation. The V call is TRBV5-1, the J call TRBJ2-2, with TRBD1 matching over 8 bases. V shed 4 bases, J shed 2 bases, and the junction held 10 bases outside the gene matches. In germline, CDR1 is SGHRS, CDR2 YFSETQ. The CDR3 length is 17 residues. The CDR3 DNA is TGCGCCAGCAGCCAGAACGCCGGACAGGGTAACACCGGGGAGCTGTTTTTT. This gives the protein CASSQNAGQGNTGELFF.

This sequence joins TRBV4-2 and TRBJ2-7; D is unclear. This CDR3 is 16 amino acids long. Germline lookup yields CDR1 LGHNA and CDR2 YNFKEQ. Deletions cut 2 bases from V and 2 bases from J, with 16 bases between. CDR3 sequence reads: CASSQTKTVGTYEQYF. The CDR3 coding sequence is TGTGCCAGCAGCCAAACCAAAACCGTTGGGACCTACGAGCAGTACTTC.

This clone showed up many times. The chain uses TRBV2 and TRBJ2-1; 9 nucleotides align to TRBD2. After removal of 6 bases from V and 6 bases from J, the junction contained 9 bases not matched to a gene. The CDR3 consists of 15 residues. Germline V gene sequence: CDR1 SNHLY, CDR2 FYNNEI. CDR3 in DNA: TGTGCCAGCAGGCGGGAGGGCCTATCTATCAATGAGCAGTTCTTC. This gives the protein CASRREGLSINEQFF.

This clone was found a few times. The sample contains more than one DNA sequence encoding this CDR3. The rearrangement uses TRBV7-3 and TRBJ2-3; 7 bases fit TRBD2. Per germline, CDR1 SGHTA and CDR2 FQGTGA. Trimming at V came to 2 bases and at J to 6 bases, leaving 2 bases not matched to a gene. This CDR3 has 13 residues. In nucleotides, the CDR3 is TGTGCCAGCAGCTTAGCGGGAGCCGATACGCAGTATTTT. It translates to CASSLAGADTQYF.

As concerns this clone: Other nucleotide sequences in the sample specify the same CDR3. For the CDR3, the DNA is TGTGCCAGCAGTACCGGGACTAGCGGGAGCACAGATACGCAGTATTTT. Translating gives CASSTGTSGSTDTQYF. The rearrangement uses TRBV5-4 and TRBJ2-3, with TRBD2 matching 12 bases. The germline CDR1 and CDR2 sequences are SGHNT and YYREEE (reference sequence). Unmatched junction bases numbered 4, after V lost 5 bases and J lost 0 bases. CDR3 length equals 16 residues.

V usage is TRBV5-4 and J usage is TRBJ2-3, with a possible D match to TRBD1 (5 bases). The CDR3 spans 14 residues. V dropped 2 bases and J dropped 2 bases, with 9 bases sitting between them. The germline V gene encodes CDR1 SGHNT and CDR2 YYREEE (reference sequence). The DNA for the CDR3 is TGTGCCAGCAGCTTCGGCAGGGACACAGATACGCAGTATTTT. It is translated as CASSFGRDTDTQYF.

J is TRBJ2-3 and V is TRBV10-3, with D hard to call. The CDR3 consists of 15 residues. The V end was cut by 8 bases, the J end by 0 bases, with 15 bases between. The germline gives CDR1 ENHRY, CDR2 SYGVKD. In DNA form, the CDR3 reads TGTGCCATCGCGGTGGCGGCTACTAGCACAGATACGCAGTATTTT. As protein: CAIAVAATSTDTQYF.

This clone appeared once. The CDR3 loop reads CASSLDGENIQYF. The CDR3 DNA is TGTGCCAGCAGCCTCGACGGGGAAAACATTCAGTACTTC. The chain combines TRBV4-2 with TRBJ2-4; weak D call: TRBD2 (5 bases). The CDR3 is made up of 13 amino acids. Germline V gene sequence: CDR1 LGHNA, CDR2 YNFKEQ. V lost 4 bases to trimming and J lost 5 bases, with 9 bases between them.

J is TRBJ2-5 and V is TRBV2; D perhaps matches TRBD2 (5 bases). Trimming took 6 bases from V and 5 from J, leaving 10 bases between them. In germline, CDR1 is SNHLY, CDR2 FYNNEI. The CDR3 covers 12 residues. The CDR3 loop reads CASRDGGETQYF. CDR3 DNA sequence: TGTGCCAGCAGAGATGGCGGGGAGACCCAGTACTTC. Filled out from reference TRBV2 and TRBJ2-5, the complete variable domain reads EPEVTQTPSHQVTQMGQEVILRCVPISNHLYFYWYRQILGQKVEFLVSFYNNEISEKSEIFDDQFSVERPDGSNFTLKIRSTKLEDSAMYFCASRDGGETQYFGPGTRLLVL.

The chain joins TRBV5-8 to TRBJ2-3; D perhaps matches TRBD1 (5 bases). The length of the CDR3 is 13 residues. V lost 4 bases, J lost 8 bases, and 14 bases lay in between. Germline-derived CDR1 and CDR2 are SGHTS and YDEGEE. CDR3 protein: CASSLLGAVTQYF. Written as DNA, the CDR3 is TGTGCCAGCAGCCTCCTAGGGGCGGTTACGCAGTATTTT. The full variable domain, with the rest looked up from reference TRBV5-8 and TRBJ2-3, is EAGVTQSPTHLIKTRGQQATLRCSPISGHTSVYWYQQALGLGLQFLLWYDEGEERNRGNFPPRFSGRQFPNYSSELNVNALELEDSALYLCASSLLGAVTQYFGPGTRLTVL.

The rearrangement joins TRBV21-1 to TRBJ1-1; TRBD1 is the table's D call, not checked against the DNA. TRBV21-1 constitutes a pseudogene. The CDR3 length is 14 residues. The CDR3 nucleotides read TGTGCCAGCAGCAAAGGAGAGGGGGACACTGAAGCTTTCTTT. Amino acids: CASSKGEGDTEAFF.

The chain carries TRBV4-1 and TRBJ1-2; 7 positions agree with TRBD1. Germline V gene data show CDR1 as MGHRA and CDR2 as YSYEKL. The CDR3 spans 13 residues. V trimming: 4 bases; J trimming: 3 bases; junction bases outside the gene matches: 2. CDR3 DNA sequence: TGCGCCAGCAGCCTACAGGGGTACTATGGCTACACCTTC. Its translation: CASSLQGYYGYTF.

This rearrangement joins TRBV9 to TRBJ1-1; D uncertain. Trimming took 3 bases from V and 8 from J, leaving 11 bases between them. CDR3 length: 12 amino acids. Germline assignment: CDR1 SGDLS and CDR2 YYNGEE. CDR3 protein: CASSAYGFEAFF. CDR3 DNA: TGTGCCAGCAGCGCCTACGGTTTCGAAGCTTTCTTT. Filled out from reference TRBV9 and TRBJ1-1, the complete variable domain reads DSGVTQTPKHLITATGQRVTLRCSPRSGDLSVYWYQQSLDQGLQFLIQYYNGEERAKGNILERFSAQQFPDLHSELNLSSLELGDSALYFCASSAYGFEAFFGQGTRLTVV.

This chain links TRBV5-1 with TRBJ2-6; D uncertain. In germline, CDR1 is SGHRS, CDR2 YFSETQ. Trimming shortened V by 0 bases and J by 2 bases, and 9 bases separated the two germline ends. CDR3 length: 16 amino acids. The CDR3 sequence: CASSLAISPGANVLTF. In DNA, the CDR3 is TGCGCCAGCAGCTTGGCCATAAGTCCTGGGGCCAACGTCCTGACTTTC.